This TCR beta chain was captured in a study of T-cell reconstitution after alpha-beta-depleted transplantation in children. Study results and caveats: Several hundred expanded graft clones reportedly supplied alpha-beta T cells about two months after transplant.

The V gene lost 6 bases and the J gene lost 6 bases, with 13 bases spanning the gap. Germline V CDR1 and CDR2: MNHEY, SMNVEV (reference sequence). CDR3 size: 13 residues. Unique molecular identifiers were used to barcode this TCRbeta library. In TCRdb, the PCR reads were re-called with MiXCR into one record per CDR3 protein. The table lists approximately 82,000 distinct CDR3 sequences, about 16% of them singletons, with about 20% in the top ten. This clonotype was counted between two and nine times. Its specificity is unknown. The input for sequencing was PBMCs, mostly from graft donor cells, taken 180 days after TCRalphabeta/CD19-depleted stem cell transplant. This receptor was taken from a male patient aged 2 to 10 who had a stem cell transplant for acute lymphoblastic leukemia, so the T cells may come from the graft donor. This chain joins TRBV27 and TRBJ2-3, with D possibly matching TRBD1 (6 bases). The CDR3 nucleotides are TGTGCCAGCAGCCCCAGGGGCCTGGATACGCAGTATTTT. Its translation: CASSPRGLDTQYF.